The 15 T cell receptor beta chains reported below all come from one sample, sequenced in a study of cytomegalovirus exposure and HLA in healthy donors listed by TCRdb under 2017. Receptor amplification or capture employed the immunoSEQ multiplex PCR assay. For the multiplex PCR, a mixture combining 60 forward primers for TCR Vbeta segments and 13 reverse primers for TCR Jbeta segments was used. Sourced from immuneACCESS, this table was stored by TCRdb with only in-frame sequences that have V and J called. A share of the clones is absent; for the studies checked, an unresolved V gene accounts for under half, and the remainder has no known explanation. This sample comprises some 150,000 clones, 79% of them detected only once. The ten largest clones add up to roughly 6.3% of the sample. Material for sequencing was PBMCs. The receptor set was obtained from a man aged 45-65 years in good health and CMV-seropositive.

The chain is built from TRBV6-1 and TRBJ2-7, with D perhaps TRBD2 (6 bases). Germline CDR1 reads MNHNS; CDR2 reads SASEGT. V was cut by 8 bases and J by 2 bases, with 13 bases left in between. The CDR3 is 13 amino acids. In nucleotides, the CDR3 is TGTGCCAGCGGCGGGACTGGCCCCTACGAGCAGTACTTC. As protein: CASGGTGPYEQYF.

This chain links TRBV7-3 with TRBJ2-1; 7 nucleotides line up with TRBD2. The germline V gene has CDR1 SGHTA and CDR2 FQGTGA. The V and J ends lost 3 bases and 8 bases, in that order; junction bases with no gene match: 1. The CDR3 runs to 12 residues. Here the CDR3 DNA reads TGTGCCAGCAGCTTTGGGAGGGATGAGCAGTTCTTC. It encodes CASSFGRDEQFF.

J is TRBJ2-3 and V is TRBV28; possible D gene TRBD1, 6 bases. Between the trimmed V and J ends, which lost 7 bases and 1 base, there was a span of 12 bases. The CDR3 covers 14 residues. Germline V gives CDR1 MDHEN, CDR2 SYDVKM. CDR3 residues: CASITQGGTDTQYF. The CDR3 DNA sequence: TGTGCCAGCATCACACAGGGAGGCACAGATACGCAGTATTTT.

This chain joins TRBV7-9 and TRBJ2-1; 8 bases align to TRBD2. Germline V lookup: CDR1 SEHNR, CDR2 FQNEAQ (reference sequence). V lost 5 bases and J lost 0; bases outside the gene matches: 3. The CDR3 sequence is 15 residues long. The CDR3 region has the DNA TGTGCCAGCAGCCACAGCGGGGGCTCCTACAATGAGCAGTTCTTC. Amino acids: CASSHSGGSYNEQFF.

This clone came up a few times. The gene calls are TRBV7-6 and TRBJ2-3, with TRBD2 matching over 15 bases. The CDR3 is 20 amino acids. V shed 4 bases, J shed 4 bases, and the junction held 15 bases outside the gene matches. Per the germline V gene, CDR1 is SGHVS and CDR2 is FNYEAQ. The CDR3 spells CASSWRAGTSGGRRADTQYF. The CDR3 nucleotides read TGTGCCAGCAGCTGGAGGGCCGGGACTAGCGGGGGGAGGAGGGCAGATACGCAGTATTTT.

The genes are TRBV5-1 and TRBJ1-1; 8 nucleotides align to TRBD1. Germline V gene lookup returns CDR1 SGHRS and CDR2 YFSETQ. The CDR3 contains 15 residues. V dropped 10 bases and J dropped 1; count of bases not matched to a gene: 12. The CDR3: CASHWGTGSNTEAFF. CDR3 coding DNA: TGCGCCTCACACTGGGGGACAGGATCGAACACTGAAGCTTTCTTT.

This clone was seen a few times. V is TRBV5-1 and J is TRBJ1-1, with D possibly matching TRBD1 (5 bases). The CDR3 has 12 residues. Germline V CDR1 and CDR2: SGHRS, YFSETQ. Between the trimmed V and J ends, which lost 7 bases and 1 base, there was a span of 8 bases. The CDR3 reads CASRTGNTEAFF. The CDR3 nucleotides are TGCGCCAGCCGCACAGGGAACACTGAAGCTTTCTTT. Supplemented by reference TRBV5-1 and TRBJ1-1, the full variable domain reads KAGVTQTPRYLIKTRGQQVTLSCSPISGHRSVSWYQQTPGQGLQFLFEYFSETQRNKGNFPGRFSGRQFSNSRSEMNVSTLELGDSALYLCASRTGNTEAFFGQGTRLTVV.

V and J are TRBV6-5 and TRBJ1-3; D perhaps matches TRBD1 (6 bases). Germline CDR1 and CDR2: MNHEY and SVGAGI. This CDR3 is 15 amino acids long. Between the trimmed V and J ends, which lost 7 bases and 0 bases, there was a span of 13 bases. Here the CDR3 DNA reads TGTGCCAGCACTTCGACAGGAGGCTCTGGAAACACCATATATTTT. Protein product: CASTSTGGSGNTIYF.

This rearrangement joins TRBV30 to TRBJ2-5; the D gene is possibly TRBD1 (5 bases). The V end was cut by 0 bases, the J end by 13 bases, with 12 bases between. Germline CDR1 reads GTSNPN; CDR2 reads SVGIG (reference sequence). The CDR3 loop spans 11 amino acids. CDR3 bases: TGTGCCTGGAGTGTAGGGGCACGCCTGTACTTC. It yields the protein CAWSVGARLYF.

J is TRBJ2-3 and V is TRBV5-4, with TRBD1 matching over 12 bases. The CDR3 spans 15 residues. V dropped 5 bases and J dropped 4; count of bases not matched to a gene: 5. CDR1 is SGHNT and CDR2 is YYREEE in the germline V gene (reference sequence). The CDR3 DNA reads TGTGCCAGCAGTTCCGGGACAGGGGGCCCAGATACGCAGTATTTT. It translates to CASSSGTGGPDTQYF. Supplemented by reference TRBV5-4 and TRBJ2-3, the full variable domain reads ETGVTQSPTHLIKTRGQQVTLRCSSQSGHNTVSWYQQALGQGPQFIFQYYREEENGRGNFPPRFSGLQFPNYSSELNVNALELDDSALYLCASSSGTGGPDTQYFGPGTRLTVL.

J is TRBJ1-1 and V is TRBV21-1. TRBV21-1 is a pseudogene segment. The CDR3 is made up of 13 amino acids. The CDR3 here is CASIPARGTEAFF. The CDR3 DNA sequence: TGTGCCAGCATACCGGCCCGAGGGACTGAAGCTTTCTTT.

The chain has TRBV13 and TRBJ2-1; 7 nucleotides agree with TRBD1. Germline V gives CDR1 PRHDT, CDR2 FYEKMQ (reference sequence). This CDR3 has 16 residues. V gave up 3 bases and J gave up 2 bases; unmatched junction bases: 7. CDR3 in amino acids: CASSFPGRGTYNEQFF. In nucleotides, the CDR3 is TGTGCCAGCAGCTTCCCGGGCAGGGGGACCTACAATGAGCAGTTCTTC.

CDR3 in DNA: TGTGCCAGCAGCGCCTCAAGTCGCGACACTGAAGCTTTCTTT. It yields the protein CASSASSRDTEAFF. This chain connects TRBV9 to TRBJ1-1; D remains ambiguous. Trimming cost V 3 bases and J 3 bases, with 12 bases left between them. Germline values: CDR1 SGDLS, CDR2 YYNGEE. The CDR3 spans 14 residues. The full variable domain, its missing parts supplied by reference TRBV9 and TRBJ1-1, is DSGVTQTPKHLITATGQRVTLRCSPRSGDLSVYWYQQSLDQGLQFLIQYYNGEERAKGNILERFSAQQFPDLHSELNLSSLELGDSALYFCASSASSRDTEAFFGQGTRLTVV.

The genes are TRBV5-6 and TRBJ2-1; TRBD1 matches at 8 bases. Germline lookup yields CDR1 SGHDT and CDR2 YYEEEE. Trimming removed 5 bases from V and 0 bases from J; junction bases left unmatched: 4. This CDR3 region has 15 residues. CDR3 nucleotides: TGTGCCAGCAGGGCCGGGACAGGCTCCTACAATGAGCAGTTCTTC. Residues: CASRAGTGSYNEQFF.

The chain is built from TRBV10-3 and TRBJ1-1; D remains ambiguous. Looked up from germline, CDR1 is ENHRY and CDR2 is SYGVKD. V lost 5 bases and J lost 1, with 11 bases in between. The CDR3 totals 14 residues. The DNA of the CDR3 is TGTGCCATCAGTTCCGCGGGAGAGAACACTGAAGCTTTCTTT. Translated, it gives CAISSAGENTEAFF.